This T cell receptor (beta chain) emerged from a study of blood T cell repertoires in COVID-19. The wider study: The study drew acute and convalescent COVID-19 samples from the United States, Italy and Spain. PBMCs, B-cell-depleted T cells, or T cells provided the cDNA or gDNA that made up the material.

The participants were between 18 and 89 years old and came from about two dozen US areas. Recovery among Cohort 3 donors was established by two negative PCRs, clearance, or symptom resolution. The CDR3 contains 12 residues. The germline V and J ends were trimmed by 11 bases and 7 bases, with 17 bases remaining between them. The germline V gene has CDR1 MNHEY and CDR2 SVGAGI. Clones were sequenced by immunoSEQ multiplex PCR, and TCRdb holds only the in-frame ones, with some missing. The table shows over 250,000 clones, with roughly 89% occurring only once. Material: PBMCs or T cells enriched from blood (not recorded which). The V gene is TRBV6-5, the J gene TRBJ1-2; possible D gene TRBD1, 5 bases. The TCR sequence derives from a woman aged 60 to 75 who had recovered from COVID-19. The CDR3: CAPSRGSVGYTF. CDR3 in DNA: TGTGCCCCGTCTCGGGGGTCGGTTGGCTACACCTTC.